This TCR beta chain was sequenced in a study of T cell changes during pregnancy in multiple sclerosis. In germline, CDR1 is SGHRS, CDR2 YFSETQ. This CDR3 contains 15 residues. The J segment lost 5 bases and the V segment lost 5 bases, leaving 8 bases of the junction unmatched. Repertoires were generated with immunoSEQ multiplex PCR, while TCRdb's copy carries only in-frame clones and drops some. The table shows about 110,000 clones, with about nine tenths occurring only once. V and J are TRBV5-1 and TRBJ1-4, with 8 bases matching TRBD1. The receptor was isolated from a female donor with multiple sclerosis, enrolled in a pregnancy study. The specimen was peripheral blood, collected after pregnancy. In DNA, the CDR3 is TGCGCCAGCAGTTGGGGCAGGGGGCTGAATGAAAAACTGTTTTTT. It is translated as CASSWGRGLNEKLFF.